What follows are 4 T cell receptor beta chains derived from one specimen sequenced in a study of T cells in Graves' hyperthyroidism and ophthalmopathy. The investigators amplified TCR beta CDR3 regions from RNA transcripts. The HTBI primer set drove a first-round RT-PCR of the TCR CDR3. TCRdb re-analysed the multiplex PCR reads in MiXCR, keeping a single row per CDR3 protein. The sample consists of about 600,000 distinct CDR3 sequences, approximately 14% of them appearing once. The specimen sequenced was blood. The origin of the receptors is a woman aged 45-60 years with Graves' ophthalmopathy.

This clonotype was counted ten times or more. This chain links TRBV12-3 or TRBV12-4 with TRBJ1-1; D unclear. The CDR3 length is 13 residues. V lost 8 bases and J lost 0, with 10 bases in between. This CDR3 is CASAVVMNTEAFF. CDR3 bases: TGTGCCAGCGCGGTTGTCATGAACACTGAAGCTTTCTTT.

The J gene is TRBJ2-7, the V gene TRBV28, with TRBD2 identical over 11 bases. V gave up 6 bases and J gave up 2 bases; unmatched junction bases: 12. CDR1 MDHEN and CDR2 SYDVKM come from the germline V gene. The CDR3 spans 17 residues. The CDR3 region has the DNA TGTGCCAGCAGCATTTTCACTAGCGGGAGTAGTGCCTACGAGCAGTACTTC. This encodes CASSIFTSGSSAYEQYF.

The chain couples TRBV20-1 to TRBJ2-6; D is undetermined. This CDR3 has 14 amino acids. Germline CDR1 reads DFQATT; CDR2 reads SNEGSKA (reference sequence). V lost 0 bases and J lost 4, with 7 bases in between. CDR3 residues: CSAREDPGANVLTF. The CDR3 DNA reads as TGCAGTGCTAGAGAGGATCCCGGGGCCAACGTCCTGACTTTC.

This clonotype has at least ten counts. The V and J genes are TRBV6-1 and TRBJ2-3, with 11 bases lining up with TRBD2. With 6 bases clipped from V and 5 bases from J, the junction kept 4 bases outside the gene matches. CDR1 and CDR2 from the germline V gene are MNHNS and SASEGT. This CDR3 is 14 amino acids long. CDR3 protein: CASSIGTSGDTQYF. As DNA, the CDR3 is TGTGCCAGCAGCATCGGGACTAGCGGAGATACGCAGTATTTT.